This T cell receptor (beta chain) was sequenced in a study of blood T cell repertoires in COVID-19. Unmatched junction bases numbered 10, after V lost 6 bases and J lost 3 bases. The CDR3 length is 17 residues. Germline lookup yields CDR1 MNHEY and CDR2 SVGEGT. The participants were between roughly 18 and 89 years old and came from fewer than 25 US areas. Method: immunoSEQ multiplex PCR; TCRdb's copy keeps in-frame clones and lacks some. Of about 310,000 clones detected, about 87% appear once; the ten largest clones hold more than 8.5%. The J gene is TRBJ2-3, the V gene TRBV6-2 or TRBV6-3; 12 bases match TRBD1. The receptor was isolated from a woman between 18 and 30 years old who had recovered from COVID-19. Sequencing was carried out using PBMCs or T cells enriched from blood (not recorded which). CDR3: CASSFTGTGGRTDTQYF. CDR3 bases: TGTGCCAGCAGCTTTACCGGGACAGGGGGCCGAACAGATACGCAGTATTTT.